What follows are 2 T cell receptor beta chains derived from one specimen sequenced in a study of T cells in Graves' hyperthyroidism and ophthalmopathy. It was RNA transcripts that yielded the amplified TCR beta CDR3 regions. First-round RT-PCR targeting the TCR CDR3 was performed with the HTBI primer set. TCRdb re-called the multiplex PCR reads through MiXCR, storing one row per CDR3 protein. The sample holds around 600,000 distinct CDR3 sequences, approximately 14% seen once. Sequencing input: blood. These receptors were collected from a woman aged 18 to 35 with Graves' ophthalmopathy.

This clonotype was observed at least ten times. This sequence joins TRBV2 and TRBJ2-5, with 8 bases lining up with TRBD1. V trimming: 4 bases; J trimming: 5 bases; junction bases outside the gene matches: 6. Germline V gene sequence: CDR1 SNHLY, CDR2 FYNNEI. The CDR3 consists of 14 residues. The DNA for the CDR3 is TGTGCCAGCAGTGTCCCAGGGGGCGGGGAGACCCAGTACTTC. Translation: CASSVPGGGETQYF.

The chain joins TRBV9 to TRBJ1-2, with TRBD1 as a possible D gene (6 bases). This CDR3 has 15 residues. The V end lost 3 bases, the J end lost 4 bases, and 16 bases lay between the germline ends. Germline CDR1 reads SGDLS; CDR2 reads YYNGEE. The CDR3 bases are TGTGCCAGCAGCGCGAGGGACACCGAAGCCTATGGCTACACCTTC. Translated: CASSARDTEAYGYTF. The variable domain in full, with the rest retrieved from reference TRBV9 and TRBJ1-2, is DSGVTQTPKHLITATGQRVTLRCSPRSGDLSVYWYQQSLDQGLQFLIQYYNGEERAKGNILERFSAQQFPDLHSELNLSSLELGDSALYFCASSARDTEAYGYTFGSGTRLTVV.